This T cell receptor beta chain is from a study of blood T cell repertoires in COVID-19. Germline assignment: CDR1 MGHRA and CDR2 YSYEKL. J lost 2 bases, V lost 5 bases, and 16 bases had no gene match. The CDR3 is 18 amino acids. Per the study methods: For nucleated cells, counts were estimated from reference gene primer amplification. The data were produced by immunoSEQ multiplex PCR, yet TCRdb's version contains in-frame clones alone and is incomplete. V and J calls plus clone size are reproduced from that table; the DNA served to infer D and trimming. The data show 150,000 to 200,000 clones, around 85% seen once.

The chain links TRBV4-1 to TRBJ1-1; 8 nucleotides agree with TRBD1. The receptor was isolated from a human donor with acute or convalescent COVID-19. The donor label of this sample is uncertain. Sequencing was performed on peripheral blood. CDR3 sequence: CASSSPFRDRSKNTEAFF. The CDR3 coding sequence is TGCGCCAGCAGCTCACCCTTCCGGGACAGGAGTAAAAACACTGAAGCTTTCTTT.